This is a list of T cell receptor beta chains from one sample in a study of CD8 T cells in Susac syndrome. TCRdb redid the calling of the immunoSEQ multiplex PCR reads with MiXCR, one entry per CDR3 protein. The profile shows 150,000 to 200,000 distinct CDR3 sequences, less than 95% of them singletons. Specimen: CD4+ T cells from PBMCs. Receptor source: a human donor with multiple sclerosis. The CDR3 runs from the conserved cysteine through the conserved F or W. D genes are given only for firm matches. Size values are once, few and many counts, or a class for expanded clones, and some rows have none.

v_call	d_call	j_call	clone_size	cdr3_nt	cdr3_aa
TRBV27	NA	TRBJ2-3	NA	TGTGCCAGCAGTTTTCTAGCAGGGGGAGGTTCGGATACGCAGTATTTT	CASSFLAGGGSDTQYF
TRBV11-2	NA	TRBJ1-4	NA	TGTGCCAGCAGCCCTCCAACGACTAATGAAAAACTGTTTTTT	CASSPPTTNEKLFF
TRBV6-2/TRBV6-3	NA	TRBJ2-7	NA	TGTGCCAGCAGTTACACAATAGGGGCAGGACCAAACGAGCAGTACTTC	CASSYTIGAGPNEQYF
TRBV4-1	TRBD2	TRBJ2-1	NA	TGCGCCAGCAGCCAAGTCCCGGGAGGGACTAGCGGGAGTGGCGAGCAGTTCTTC	CASSQVPGGTSGSGEQFF
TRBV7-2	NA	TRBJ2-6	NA	TGTGCCAGCTCCCGGTTTGGGGCCAACGTCCTGACTTTC	CASSRFGANVLTF
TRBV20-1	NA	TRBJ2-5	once	TGCAGTGCCCCGGCCGGGTTGCTTTTGGAGCTTGAGACCCAGTACTTC	CSAPAGLLLELETQYF
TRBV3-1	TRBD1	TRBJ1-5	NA	TGTGCCAGCAGCCAAGGTGGACAGGGAGATCAGCCCCAGCATTTT	CASSQGGQGDQPQHF
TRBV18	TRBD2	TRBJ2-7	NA	TGTGCCAGCTCCCCCCCAGCACCTGGGGAGGGAGTCGAGCAGTACTTC	CASSPPAPGEGVEQYF
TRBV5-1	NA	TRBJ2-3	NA	TGCGCCAGCAGCTCGGGGAGGGGGCCGCCCCATACGCAGTATTTT	CASSSGRGPPHTQYF
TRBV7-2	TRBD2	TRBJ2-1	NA	TGTGCCAGCAGCTCGCGCGGGGGATCATCCTACAATGAGCAGTTCTTC	CASSSRGGSSYNEQFF
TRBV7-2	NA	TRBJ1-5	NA	TGTGCCAGCAGCTGGGGGGTTGCTCAGCCCCAGCATTTT	CASSWGVAQPQHF
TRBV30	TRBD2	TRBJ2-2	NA	TGTGCCTGTGCGGGGGACACCGGGGAGCTGTTTTTT	CACAGDTGELFF
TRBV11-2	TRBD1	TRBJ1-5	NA	TGTGCCAGCAGCTTAGAACAGGGGGCACGACAGCCCCAGCATTTT	CASSLEQGARQPQHF
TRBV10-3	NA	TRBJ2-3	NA	TGTGCCATCAGAGGTCAACTCACTAGCACAGATACGCAGTATTTT	CAIRGQLTSTDTQYF
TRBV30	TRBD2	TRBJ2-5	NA	TGTGCCTGGAGCGGACTAGCGGGGGGTGAGACCCAGTACTTC	CAWSGLAGGETQYF
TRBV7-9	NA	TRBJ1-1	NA	TGTGCCAGCACCTTTGACAGGAACACTGAAGCTTTCTTT	CASTFDRNTEAFF
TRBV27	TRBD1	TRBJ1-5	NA	TGTGCCAGCGGTCTGGGACAGGGGGGGGATCAGCCCCAGCATTTT	CASGLGQGGDQPQHF
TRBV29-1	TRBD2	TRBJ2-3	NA	TGCAGCGCTAATAGCGGGAGGGGCACAGATACGCAGTATTTT	CSANSGRGTDTQYF
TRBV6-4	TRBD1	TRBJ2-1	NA	TGTGCCAGCAGTGACTCAGAGGGACAGTACAATGAGCAGTTCTTC	CASSDSEGQYNEQFF
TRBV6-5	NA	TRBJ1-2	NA	TGTGCCAGCAGTTACCAACCACAGGCGCATGGCTACACCTTC	CASSYQPQAHGYTF
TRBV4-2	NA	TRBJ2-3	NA	TGTGCCAGCTCCACAGGCGACGGTACGCAGTATTTT	CASSTGDGTQYF
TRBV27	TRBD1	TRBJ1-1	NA	TGTGCCAGCAGTACAGACAGGGCGAACACTGAAGCTTTCTTT	CASSTDRANTEAFF
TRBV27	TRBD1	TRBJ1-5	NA	TGTGCCAGCAGTTCCACAGGGGGCTTTAATCAGCCCCAGCATTTT	CASSSTGGFNQPQHF
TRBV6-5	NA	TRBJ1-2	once	TGTGCCAGCATCCCGGGGGCAGGAGGGGACTATGGCTACACCTTC	CASIPGAGGDYGYTF
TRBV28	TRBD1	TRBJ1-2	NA	TGTGCCACGGGGGACAGGGGGTATGGCTACACCTTC	CATGDRGYGYTF
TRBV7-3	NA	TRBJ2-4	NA	TGTGCCAGCAGCCCCACCGGGAGCCAAAACATTCAGTACTTC	CASSPTGSQNIQYF
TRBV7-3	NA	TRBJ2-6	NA	TGTGCCAGCAGCTTAACTGGGGCCAACGTCCTGACTTTC	CASSLTGANVLTF